Each of the 28 T cell receptor beta chains below was sequenced from the same sample in a study of CD8 T cells in Susac syndrome. Reverse transcription used roughly 0.5 to 1 ug RNA and random hexamers. From the immunoSEQ multiplex PCR reads, TCRdb called clonotypes with MiXCR, one entry per CDR3 protein. Here the sample spans roughly 150,000 distinct CDR3 sequences, about 95% being singletons. The specimen was CD4+ T cells from PBMCs. The receptors shown here come from a human donor with Susac syndrome.

The rearrangement links TRBV4-1 to TRBJ2-7; D not resolved. Trimming shortened V by 0 bases and J by 3 bases, and 9 bases separated the two germline ends. Germline V gives CDR1 MGHRA, CDR2 YSYEKL. The CDR3 has 14 amino acids. CDR3 nucleotides: TGCGCCAGCAGCCAAGATACTGCTCGCTACGAGCAGTACTTC. The encoded protein is CASSQDTARYEQYF.

The chain is built from TRBV5-4 and TRBJ2-3, with 9 bases lining up with TRBD2. With V trimmed by 5 bases and J by 2 bases, 9 bases remained unmatched. Germline V lookup: CDR1 SGHNT, CDR2 YYREEE (reference sequence). This CDR3 contains 16 residues. The CDR3 sequence is CASRPQRGANTDTQYF. CDR3 DNA sequence: TGTGCCAGCAGACCTCAGCGGGGGGCGAACACAGATACGCAGTATTTT.

The J gene is TRBJ1-2, the V gene TRBV15; 8 positions agree with TRBD1. This CDR3 region has 12 residues. V lost 3 bases, J lost 12 bases, and 6 bases stayed unmatched. Germline V lookup: CDR1 LNHNV, CDR2 YYDKDF (reference sequence). The CDR3 nucleotides are TGTGCCACCAGCAGCTCACAGGGGGAAAACACCTTC. Translating it yields CATSSSQGENTF.

The chain combines TRBV3-1 with TRBJ2-3; possibly TRBD1 for D (5 bases). From germline, CDR1 is LGHDT and CDR2 YNNKEL (reference sequence). The CDR3 length is 13 residues. V lost 8 bases, J lost 0 bases, and 9 bases lay in between. The CDR3 loop is CASQRQSTDTQYF. The DNA of the CDR3 is TGTGCCAGCCAGAGACAGAGCACAGATACGCAGTATTTT.

The rearrangement joins TRBV18 to TRBJ2-2, with 7 bases matching TRBD2. With V trimmed by 8 bases and J by 4 bases, 7 bases remained unmatched. Germline V gene sequence: CDR1 KGHSH, CDR2 LQKENI. There are 14 residues in the CDR3. The CDR3 reads CASVGLVSTGELFF. CDR3 nucleotides: TGTGCCAGCGTCGGACTAGTGAGCACCGGGGAGCTGTTTTTT.

The rearrangement joins TRBV7-9 to TRBJ2-7, with 8 positions matching TRBD1. The V segment lost 8 bases and the J segment 0 bases; nucleotides outside the gene matches: 9. The CDR3 extends over 15 amino acids. Germline-derived CDR1 and CDR2 are SEHNR and FQNEAQ (reference sequence). CDR3 DNA sequence: TGTGCCAGCGGATCTCGACAGGGGTCCTCCTACGAGCAGTACTTC. Its translation: CASGSRQGSSYEQYF.

The gene calls are TRBV3-1 and TRBJ2-7; TRBD1 is a possible D gene (6 bases). This CDR3 spans 13 amino acids. V lost 3 bases and J lost 4, with 10 bases in between. Germline CDR1 is LGHDT and CDR2 is YNNKEL (reference sequence). Here the CDR3 reads CASSHGQLYEQYF. In DNA form, the CDR3 reads TGTGCCAGCAGCCACGGACAGTTATACGAGCAGTACTTC.

This clonotype was seen only a few times. The gene calls are TRBV6-6 and TRBJ1-6; no definite D call. V was trimmed by 4 bases and J by 7 bases, leaving 5 bases between them. The germline gives CDR1 MNHNY, CDR2 SVGAGI (reference sequence). This CDR3 is 12 amino acids long. The CDR3 DNA is TGTGCCAGCAGTTTGAGCAATTCACCCCTCCACTTT. Translated, it gives CASSLSNSPLHF.

The chain combines TRBV5-1 with TRBJ2-1, with D possibly matching TRBD1 (5 bases). The CDR3 has 12 residues. Germline CDR1 is SGHRS and CDR2 is YFSETQ. V lost 0 bases and J 7 bases, leaving 5 bases between the germline ends. The CDR3 region has the DNA TGCGCCAGCAGCTTGGCAGGGAATGAGCAGTTCTTC. Residues: CASSLAGNEQFF.

The V and J genes are TRBV29-1 and TRBJ2-5; D is ambiguous. Trimming cost V 7 bases and J 1 base, with 7 bases left between them. This CDR3 region has 11 residues. Germline values: CDR1 SQVTM, CDR2 ANQGSEA. The CDR3 sequence: CSGSAQETQYF. DNA for the CDR3: TGCAGCGGCTCGGCCCAAGAGACCCAGTACTTC.

CDR3 loop: CSASSGVNQPQHF. CDR3 coding DNA: TGCAGTGCTTCTAGCGGGGTCAATCAGCCCCAGCATTTT. The chain combines TRBV20-1 with TRBJ1-5; D not certain. The length of the CDR3 is 13 residues. Germline V gene lookup returns CDR1 DFQATT and CDR2 SNEGSKA (reference sequence). Trimming shortened V by 5 bases and J by 3 bases, and 11 bases separated the two germline ends.

The chain couples TRBV20-1 to TRBJ2-3; TRBD1 matches at 8 bases. V dropped 3 bases and J dropped 3; count of bases not matched to a gene: 11. CDR1 and CDR2 (germline): DFQATT, SNEGSKA (reference sequence). The CDR3 covers 16 residues. The CDR3 DNA sequence: TGCAGTGCTAGGGGTCAGGGGGCCGGAACAACAGATACGCAGTATTTT. Encoded protein: CSARGQGAGTTDTQYF.

J is TRBJ2-5 and V is TRBV7-2, with a tentative D call TRBD2 (5 bases). Germline CDR1 is SGHTA and CDR2 is FQGNSA. Trimming removed 3 bases at V and 5 bases at J, with 13 bases between. The CDR3 has 14 amino acids. CDR3 amino acids: CASSFPQDWETQYF. The CDR3 DNA reads as TGTGCCAGCAGCTTCCCTCAGGACTGGGAGACCCAGTACTTC.

The chain is built from TRBV29-1 and TRBJ2-6; D might be TRBD1 (6 bases). The CDR3 runs to 17 residues. V dropped 2 bases and J dropped 0 bases, with 14 bases sitting between them. The germline V gene has CDR1 SQVTM and CDR2 ANQGSEA. The CDR3 nucleotides read TGCAGCGTTGAACACAGGGCAGCCCCCTCTGGGGCCAACGTCCTGACTTTC. This encodes CSVEHRAAPSGANVLTF.

This chain connects TRBV23-1 to TRBJ1-2; D not certain. TRBV23-1 is an open reading frame, and its role is uncertain. V dropped 4 bases and J dropped 6 bases, with 12 bases sitting between them. This CDR3 contains 13 residues. The CDR3 loop reads CASSLHRAHGYTF. The DNA of the CDR3 is TGCGCCAGCAGTCTACACCGGGCACATGGCTACACCTTC.

The CDR3 bases are TGTGCCAGCAGTGATGGCGGGGGGCTCACAGATACGCAGTATTTT. Translating it yields CASSDGGGLTDTQYF. The genes are TRBV2 and TRBJ2-3; 8 positions agree with TRBD2. The germline V gene has CDR1 SNHLY and CDR2 FYNNEI. The CDR3 length is 15 residues. Unmatched junction bases numbered 4, after V lost 3 bases and J lost 2 bases.

The rearrangement links TRBV3-1 to TRBJ1-1, with no clear D. This CDR3 region has 14 residues. Germline CDR1 LGHDT, CDR2 YNNKEL (reference sequence). Trimming left V 4 bases short and J 1 base short, with 10 bases between. CDR3 bases: TGTGCCAGCAGCCCCTGGACCCCGAACACTGAAGCTTTCTTT. Translation: CASSPWTPNTEAFF.

V usage is TRBV6-1 and J usage is TRBJ2-7; TRBD1 is a possible D gene (6 bases). The CDR3 totals 14 residues. Trimming cost V 7 bases and J 3 bases, with 16 bases left between them. From germline, CDR1 is MNHNS and CDR2 SASEGT. CDR3 sequence (DNA): TGTGCCAGCATAGCCGGGACATTAAACTACGAGCAGTACTTC. The encoded protein is CASIAGTLNYEQYF.

CDR3 protein: CSARGTGETQYF. CDR3 bases: TGCAGTGCTAGGGGGACAGGAGAGACCCAGTACTTC. This chain joins TRBV20-1 and TRBJ2-5, with TRBD1 identical over 8 bases. The CDR3 sequence is 12 residues long. The ends lost 3 bases at V and 4 bases at J; junction bases unmatched: 1. Looked up from germline, CDR1 is DFQATT and CDR2 is SNEGSKA (reference sequence).

Only one count was recorded for this clonotype. The CDR3 region has the DNA TGTGCCAGCAGTTCCAGGGTGAACACCGGGGAGCTGTTTTTT. This encodes CASSSRVNTGELFF. The chain combines TRBV3-1 with TRBJ2-2, with a possible D match to TRBD1 (5 bases). V was clipped by 6 bases and J by 1 base, with 9 bases between them. Germline assignment: CDR1 LGHDT and CDR2 YNNKEL (reference sequence). The CDR3 has 14 amino acids. Full variable domain (rest looked up from reference TRBV3-1 and TRBJ2-2): DTAVSQTPKYLVTQMGNDKSIKCEQNLGHDTMYWYKQDSKKFLKIMFSYNNKELIINETVPNRFSPKSPDKAHLNLHINSLELGDSAVYFCASSSRVNTGELFFGEGSRLTVL.

The chain carries TRBV10-3 and TRBJ2-2; TRBD1 might be the D (5 bases). The CDR3 totals 15 residues. Germline CDR1 and CDR2: ENHRY and SYGVKD. V lost 0 bases and J 0 bases, leaving 5 bases between the germline ends. CDR3 sequence (DNA): TGTGCCATCAGTGAGTCAGGGGCGAACACCGGGGAGCTGTTTTTT. The encoded protein is CAISESGANTGELFF.

The genes are TRBV21-1 and TRBJ2-7. TRBV21-1 is reported as a pseudogene. The CDR3 is made up of 11 amino acids. The CDR3: CASSKETALHF. In DNA form, the CDR3 reads TGTGCCAGCAGCAAAGAAACGGCCTTACACTTC.

CDR3 nucleotide sequence: TGCAGCGTTGGGGGACAGCCCTACGAGCAGTACTTC. This encodes CSVGGQPYEQYF. The J gene is TRBJ2-7, the V gene TRBV29-1, with 7 positions matching TRBD1. The CDR3 length is 12 residues. In germline, CDR1 is SQVTM, CDR2 ANQGSEA. V trimming: 4 bases; J trimming: 2 bases; junction bases outside the gene matches: 2.

The chain carries TRBV15 and TRBJ2-7; weak D call: TRBD1 (6 bases). The V gene lost 1 base and the J gene lost 3 bases, with 10 bases spanning the gap. Germline values: CDR1 LNHNV, CDR2 YYDKDF (reference sequence). The CDR3 loop spans 14 amino acids. The CDR3 sequence: CATSRAGAVYEQYF. For the CDR3, the DNA is TGTGCCACCAGCAGAGCAGGGGCCGTCTACGAGCAGTACTTC.

J is TRBJ1-5 and V is TRBV30; D is undetermined. Germline CDR1 reads GTSNPN; CDR2 reads SVGIG (reference sequence). This CDR3 has 10 residues. V gave up 5 bases and J gave up 4 bases, with 3 bases separating them. CDR3 sequence reads: CAWDNQPQHF. For the CDR3, the DNA is TGTGCCTGGGATAATCAGCCCCAGCATTTT.

V is TRBV3-1 and J is TRBJ2-5; a possible D gene is TRBD2 (6 bases). Germline V gene data show CDR1 as LGHDT and CDR2 as YNNKEL (reference sequence). V lost 4 bases and J lost 5, with 17 bases in between. The CDR3 sequence is 15 residues long. The DNA for the CDR3 is TGTGCCAGCAGCCTGACGGCGGGGAGTAAGGAGACCCAGTACTTC. This sequence encodes CASSLTAGSKETQYF.

The J gene is TRBJ1-4, the V gene TRBV18; D is unresolved. This CDR3 contains 13 residues. V shed 2 bases and J shed 6 bases, with 7 bases lying between them. CDR1 KGHSH and CDR2 LQKENI come from the germline V gene. The DNA for the CDR3 is TGTGCCAGCTCACCATTGATGGATGAAAAACTGTTTTTT. It translates to CASSPLMDEKLFF. Full variable domain (outside the CDR3, taken from reference TRBV18 and TRBJ1-4): NAGVMQNPRHLVRRRGQEARLRCSPMKGHSHVYWYRQLPEEGLKFMVYLQKENIIDESGMPKERFSAEFPKEGPSILRIQQVVRGDSAAYFCASSPLMDEKLFFGSGTQLSVL.

The gene calls are TRBV4-1 and TRBJ2-3; the D gene could be TRBD1 or TRBD2 (6 bases each). V was clipped by 5 bases and J by 6 bases, with 24 bases between them. This CDR3 spans 17 amino acids. The germline CDR1 and CDR2 sequences are MGHRA and YSYEKL. The CDR3 nucleotides are TGCGCCAGCAGCACGACCAACCGCCCGGGGGCAGCGGATACGCAGTATTTT. This gives the protein CASSTTNRPGAADTQYF.